The rows below give T cell receptor beta chains drawn from one sample of a study of blood T cell repertoires in COVID-19. The protocol was immunoSEQ multiplex PCR, while the TCRdb copy is restricted to in-frame clones and leaves out a portion. Altogether around 330,000 clones are present, roughly 86% being singletons, with the ten largest covering just under 9%. The sample comprised PBMCs or T cells enriched from blood (not recorded which). All receptors derive from a woman in her late teens or twenties who had recovered from COVID-19. CDR3s include the opening cysteine and the closing phenylalanine or tryptophan. The order of the fields is J gene, D gene, V gene, clone size, CDR3 protein, CDR3 DNA. A D gene is named only where the DNA matches it firmly. Clone sizes are given selectively: once, few, many, or a class where the clone is expanded.

TRBJ2-7 | NA | TRBV5-4 | NA | CASSRDTPYEQYF | TGTGCCAGCAGCCGGGACACCCCCTACGAGCAGTACTTC
TRBJ2-3 | NA | TRBV7-3 | NA | CASSHAADTQYF | TGTGCCAGCAGCCACGCTGCGGATACGCAGTATTTT
TRBJ1-3 | NA | TRBV28 | few | CASSKTGLLFGNTIYF | TGTGCCAGCAGTAAAACAGGTCTCCTCTTCGGAAACACCATATATTTT
TRBJ1-2 | NA | TRBV28 | NA | CASSFGGGTYGYTF | TGTGCCAGCAGTTTTGGGGGGGGAACTTATGGCTACACCTTC
TRBJ2-7 | TRBD1 | TRBV7-8 | NA | CASSLARQGYEQYF | TGTGCCAGCAGCTTAGCACGACAGGGTTACGAGCAGTACTTC
TRBJ2-1 | NA | TRBV5-1 | NA | CASSQEGGPYNEQFF | TGCGCCAGCAGCCAGGAGGGAGGCCCCTACAATGAGCAGTTCTTC
TRBJ1-2 | NA | TRBV5-1 | once | CASRLRVIGYTF | TGCGCCAGCCGGCTGAGGGTTATCGGCTACACCTTC
TRBJ1-6 | TRBD1 | TRBV7-2 | NA | CASSLGTGDYNSPLHF | TGTGCCAGCAGCTTAGGGACAGGGGATTATAATTCACCCCTCCACTTT
TRBJ2-7 | NA | TRBV27 | NA | CASSFGQTYEQYF | TGTGCCAGCAGTTTTGGCCAGACCTACGAGCAGTACTTC
TRBJ2-5 | NA | TRBV27 | NA | CASRDEGGGETQYF | TGTGCCAGCAGGGATGAGGGAGGGGGAGAGACCCAGTACTTC
TRBJ2-1 | NA | TRBV11-3 | NA | CASSRPRGNEQFF | TGTGCCAGCAGCCGACCGAGGGGGAATGAGCAGTTCTTC
TRBJ2-5 | NA | TRBV9 | NA | CASSVAGRQETQYF | TGTGCCAGCAGCGTAGCGGGGAGGCAAGAGACCCAGTACTTC
TRBJ1-1 | NA | TRBV7-2 | NA | CASSLVGALNTEAFF | TGTGCCAGCAGCTTAGTAGGGGCATTGAACACTGAAGCTTTCTTT
TRBJ2-4 | TRBD2 | TRBV7-9 | NA | CASSLVAGEDKNIQYF | TGTGCCAGCAGCTTAGTAGCGGGAGAGGACAAAAACATTCAGTACTTC
TRBJ1-2 | NA | TRBV4-1 | NA | CASSQGPGHQILGDYGYTF | TGCGCCAGCAGCCAGGGGCCGGGACACCAAATCCTGGGGGACTATGGCTACACCTTC
TRBJ2-2 | NA | TRBV5-1 | few | CASSLGQNTGELFF | TGCGCCAGCAGCTTAGGACAGAACACCGGGGAGCTGTTTTTT
TRBJ1-4 | NA | TRBV13 | NA | CASSLSRGGHNEKLFF | TGTGCCAGCAGCTTAAGTCGGGGAGGCCACAATGAAAAACTGTTTTTT
TRBJ2-5 | NA | TRBV18 | NA | CASSPEETQYF | TGTGCCAGCTCACCAGAGGAGACCCAGTACTTC
TRBJ1-4 | NA | TRBV4-1 | NA | CASSQGATNEKLFF | TGCGCCAGCAGCCAGGGAGCAACTAATGAAAAACTGTTTTTT
TRBJ1-3 | NA | TRBV7-2 | NA | CASSLPGTGNTIYF | TGTGCCAGCAGCTTACCAGGGACTGGAAACACCATATATTTT
TRBJ2-7 | NA | TRBV5-1 | NA | CASTLVGNEQYF | TGCGCCAGCACCTTAGTCGGGAACGAGCAGTACTTC
TRBJ2-1 | TRBD2 | TRBV5-1 | NA | CASSRSGGEYNEQFF | TGCGCCAGCAGCCGTAGCGGGGGGGAGTACAATGAGCAGTTCTTC
TRBJ2-3 | NA | TRBV9 | NA | CASSVVSTSTDTQYF | TGTGCCAGCAGCGTAGTGAGTACCAGCACAGATACGCAGTATTTT
TRBJ1-2 | TRBD1 | TRBV30 | NA | CAWSPGGYGYTF | TGTGCCTGGAGCCCAGGGGGCTATGGCTACACCTTC
TRBJ1-3 | TRBD1 | TRBV28 | NA | CASRTTGVSSGNTIYF | TGTGCCAGCAGGACGACAGGGGTCAGCTCTGGAAACACCATATATTTT
TRBJ1-1 | NA | TRBV25-1 | NA | CASAPGDTEAFF | TGTGCCAGCGCGCCTGGAGACACTGAAGCTTTCTTT
TRBJ1-3 | TRBD1 | TRBV10-3 | NA | CAISQQGAGNTIYF | TGTGCCATCAGCCAACAGGGGGCTGGAAACACCATATATTTT
TRBJ1-2 | NA | TRBV6-5 | NA | CASSGGQLTSYGYTF | TGTGCCAGCAGCGGAGGACAGCTCACAAGCTATGGCTACACCTTC
TRBJ2-2 | TRBD2 | TRBV5-5 | NA | CASSLSSGGAVAGELFF | TGTGCCAGCAGCTTGTCTAGCGGGGGGGCTGTAGCCGGGGAGCTGTTTTTT
TRBJ2-7 | TRBD1 | TRBV4-3 | NA | CASSQGPGQPHLGEQYF | TGCGCCAGCAGCCAGGGACCGGGACAGCCTCATCTAGGCGAGCAGTACTTC
TRBJ2-3 | TRBD1 | TRBV3-1/TRBV3-2 | NA | CASGPRTGGADTQYF | TGTGCCAGCGGCCCGAGGACAGGGGGCGCAGATACGCAGTATTTT
TRBJ2-2 | NA | TRBV9 | NA | CASSPRGSGNTGELFF | TGTGCCAGCAGTCCCCGGGGTAGCGGGAACACCGGGGAGCTGTTTTTT
TRBJ1-1 | TRBD1 | TRBV5-4 | NA | CASSKSPGTGWTEAFF | TGTGCCAGCAGCAAAAGTCCCGGGACAGGGTGGACTGAAGCTTTCTTT
TRBJ2-5 | NA | TRBV29-1 | NA | CSVGSPYRDQETQYF | TGCAGCGTTGGATCCCCTTATCGGGACCAAGAGACCCAGTACTTC
TRBJ2-7 | NA | TRBV28 | NA | CASSFLGGDYEQYF | TGTGCCAGCAGTTTTTTGGGCGGGGACTACGAGCAGTACTTC
TRBJ1-2 | NA | TRBV5-1 | NA | CASSPARAGYGPYGYTF | TGCGCCAGCAGCCCAGCCCGGGCAGGGTATGGTCCGTATGGCTACACCTTC
TRBJ1-1 | NA | TRBV3-1/TRBV3-2 | once | CASSPRAGGRAFF | TGTGCCAGCAGCCCTCGCGCCGGGGGTCGGGCTTTCTTT
TRBJ2-1 | TRBD2 | TRBV4-1 | NA | CASSQETSGAIHEQFF | TGCGCCAGCAGCCAAGAAACTAGCGGGGCAATCCATGAGCAGTTCTTC
TRBJ1-4 | NA | TRBV7-9 | NA | CASTEAGRTSTNEKLFF | TGTGCCAGCACCGAGGCCGGCCGGACATCAACTAATGAAAAACTGTTTTTT
TRBJ2-5 | NA | TRBV6-5 | NA | CASSYNTGLETQYF | TGTGCCAGCAGTTACAACACAGGGTTGGAGACCCAGTACTTC
TRBJ2-7 | TRBD1 | TRBV20-1 | once | CSASRQGISYEQYF | TGCAGTGCTAGTCGACAGGGGATATCCTACGAGCAGTACTTC
TRBJ1-5 | NA | TRBV7-2 | NA | CASSRNLDPPQHF | TGTGCCAGCAGCCGTAATTTAGATCCGCCCCAGCATTTT
TRBJ2-1 | TRBD1 | TRBV11-2 | few | CASSFGRGLFNEQFF | TGTGCCAGCAGCTTCGGCAGGGGGTTATTCAATGAGCAGTTCTTC
TRBJ1-5 | NA | TRBV11-2 | NA | CASSLERNQPQHF | TGTGCCAGCAGTCTGGAGAGAAATCAGCCCCAGCATTTT
TRBJ2-5 | NA | TRBV11-1 | NA | CASSSIRVKTQYF | TGTGCCAGCAGCTCAATCCGGGTGAAGACCCAGTACTTC
TRBJ2-6 | NA | TRBV4-2 | NA | CASSQDFPSTVVGANVLTF | TGTGCCAGCAGCCAAGATTTCCCTAGTACTGTGGTTGGGGCCAACGTCCTGACTTTC
TRBJ2-1 | TRBD2 | TRBV5-4 | NA | CASSLETPGREFF | TGTGCCAGCAGCTTGGAGACCCCGGGGAGGGAGTTCTTC
TRBJ1-4 | NA | TRBV29-1 | NA | CSVVESGSEKLFF | TGCAGCGTTGTCGAATCGGGGTCTGAAAAACTGTTTTTT
TRBJ2-1 | NA | TRBV5-1 | once | CASSLGGSGYNEQFF | TGCGCCAGCAGCTTGGGTGGGTCGGGCTACAATGAGCAGTTCTTC
TRBJ2-7 | TRBD1 | TRBV4-3 | once | CASSQDLGTGYEQYF | TGCGCCAGCAGCCAAGATCTAGGGACAGGCTACGAGCAGTACTTC
TRBJ1-1 | NA | TRBV28 | NA | CASSFLAEAFF | TGTGCCAGCAGTTTTCTAGCTGAAGCTTTCTTT
TRBJ1-1 | TRBD1 | TRBV4-3 | NA | CASSQVGTGVYEAFF | TGCGCCAGCAGCCAAGTTGGGACAGGGGTCTACGAAGCTTTCTTT
TRBJ1-2 | NA | TRBV28 | NA | CASGRSGVDGYTF | TGTGCCAGCGGGCGAAGCGGGGTTGACGGCTACACCTTC
TRBJ2-7 | TRBD2 | TRBV27 | NA | CASSLVLAGGPWEQYF | TGTGCCAGCAGTTTGGTGTTAGCGGGAGGCCCCTGGGAGCAGTACTTC
TRBJ1-2 | TRBD1 | TRBV9 | NA | CASSVRGGGQRTGDLHYGYTF | TGTGCCAGCAGCGTAAGAGGAGGGGGCCAGCGGACAGGAGATTTGCACTATGGCTACACCTTC
TRBJ2-1 | TRBD2 | TRBV29-1 | NA | CSVAPVAGGYNEQFF | TGCAGCGTGGCTCCGGTAGCGGGGGGTTACAATGAGCAGTTCTTC
TRBJ2-2 | NA | TRBV2 | once | CASIRDSATGELFF | TGTGCCAGCATTCGGGACTCCGCAACCGGGGAGCTGTTTTTT
TRBJ1-1 | NA | TRBV24-1 | few | CATSDSHRMAGMAFF | TGTGCCACCAGTGATTCACATCGGATGGCGGGGATGGCTTTCTTT
TRBJ2-2 | TRBD2 | TRBV6-6 | once | CASSQSLAATNTGELFF | TGTGCCAGCAGTCAATCGCTAGCGGCGACGAACACCGGGGAGCTGTTTTTT
TRBJ1-1 | TRBD1 | TRBV6-6 | NA | CASSSLTGYLTEAFF | TGTGCCAGCAGTTCCCTGACAGGGTACCTCACTGAAGCTTTCTTT